The sequence of this TCR beta chain was determined in a study of blood T cell repertoires in COVID-19. Trimming at V came to 0 bases and at J to 0 bases, leaving 6 bases not matched to a gene. CDR3 length: 17 residues. Germline lookup yields CDR1 SGHRS and CDR2 YFSETQ. Clones were read by immunoSEQ multiplex PCR, and TCRdb kept only the in-frame ones, dropping some. The sample holds 95,000 to 150,000 clones, around 80% seen once. This TCR came from a woman of 80 years or more with acute or convalescent COVID-19. The chain combines TRBV5-1 with TRBJ1-3, with 7 nucleotides matching TRBD1. The sequenced sample was peripheral blood. In nucleotides, the CDR3 is TGCGCCAGCAGCTTGGGATCCCGGGACAGCTCTGGAAACACCATATATTTT. Its protein is CASSLGSRDSSGNTIYF. The full variable domain, its missing parts supplied by reference TRBV5-1 and TRBJ1-3, is KAGVTQTPRYLIKTRGQQVTLSCSPISGHRSVSWYQQTPGQGLQFLFEYFSETQRNKGNFPGRFSGRQFSNSRSEMNVSTLELGDSALYLCASSLGSRDSSGNTIYFGEGSWLTVV.